This T cell receptor (beta chain) was observed in a study of OX40 agonist ivuxolimab in advanced cancers. On the study more broadly: Three partial responders included one hepatocellular carcinoma patient and two cutaneous melanoma patients.

This clone has more than one count but fewer than ten. Germline values: CDR1 KGHSH, CDR2 LQKENI. V shed 6 bases and J 6 bases; nucleotides not matched to a gene: 5. The CDR3 has 14 amino acids. Assay used: immunoSEQ multiplex PCR; TCRdb lists only in-frame clones, some missing. The sample yields 74,000 or so clones, more than 80% seen once. The origin of this receptor is an adult with an advanced solid tumor such as melanoma, head and neck, liver or kidney cancer. Sequenced material: CD4+ or CD8+ T cells sorted from blood, taken in a trial of the OX40 agonist ivuxolimab. This chain uses TRBV18 with TRBJ1-4; the match to TRBD1 covers 9 bases. CDR3 protein: CASSRQGGDEKLFF. CDR3 sequence (DNA): TGTGCCAGCTCCCGACAGGGGGGTGATGAAAAACTGTTTTTT.